One and the same sample provided the 28 T cell receptor beta chains below, sequenced in a study of T-cell reconstitution after alpha-beta-depleted transplantation in children. Unique molecular identifiers featured in how the TCRbeta library was prepared. TCRdb analysed the PCR reads with MiXCR anew, one entry per CDR3 protein. The sample lists 100,000 or so distinct CDR3 sequences, about 12% occurring once. Sequencing used PBMCs from the stem cell graft donor, obtained from the stem cell graft. The receptors were sampled from a human donor who donated a stem cell graft to a child with inherited bone marrow failure.

This clonotype was recorded many times. This chain links TRBV5-1 with TRBJ2-6, with D tentatively TRBD2 (5 bases). Germline loops: CDR1 SGHRS, CDR2 YFSETQ. V shed 5 bases and J shed 4 bases, with 19 bases lying between them. This CDR3 comprises 17 residues. This CDR3 reads CASSSTGRATGANVLTF. DNA of the CDR3: TGCGCCAGCAGTTCTACGGGAAGGGCTACGGGGGCCAACGTCCTGACTTTC.

V and J are TRBV4-1 and TRBJ1-2; D is unclear. CDR1 MGHRA and CDR2 YSYEKL come from the germline V gene. The CDR3 is made up of 13 amino acids. Trimming cost V 0 bases and J 8 bases, with 10 bases left between them. The CDR3 sequence: CASSQERGWGYTF. The DNA for the CDR3 is TGCGCCAGCAGCCAAGAGCGGGGTTGGGGCTACACCTTC.

This clonotype was detected ten times or more. The V gene is TRBV5-1, the J gene TRBJ1-5; D is unclear. From germline, CDR1 is SGHRS and CDR2 YFSETQ. V gave up 0 bases and J gave up 2 bases, with 6 bases separating them. This CDR3 spans 14 amino acids. The CDR3 sequence: CASSLGSGNQPQHF. In nucleotides, the CDR3 is TGCGCCAGCAGCTTGGGATCTGGCAATCAGCCCCAGCATTTT.

This chain joins TRBV12-3 or TRBV12-4 and TRBJ1-1, with a weak D call TRBD1 (6 bases). Trimming removed 4 bases at V and 9 bases at J, with 15 bases between. The CDR3 runs to 13 residues. The CDR3 DNA is TGTGCCAGCAGTTCTTCCATAGGACAGAAAGCTTTCTTT. Translation: CASSSSIGQKAFF.

In this sample, this clonotype turned up many times. The CDR3 region has the DNA TGCAGCGGATATACAGGGGCCGAAACTGAAGCTTTCTTT. Amino acids: CSGYTGAETEAFF. The chain uses TRBV29-1 and TRBJ1-1, with 7 bases that match TRBD1. The germline V gene encodes CDR1 SQVTM and CDR2 ANQGSEA. V lost 7 bases to trimming and J lost 5 bases; unmatched junction nucleotides: 10. The CDR3 covers 13 residues.

In this sample, this clonotype turned up many times. The V and J genes are TRBV4-3 and TRBJ2-7, with D perhaps given as TRBD1 or TRBD2 (5 bases each). This CDR3 comprises 18 residues. Trimming left V 1 base short and J 0 bases short, with 19 bases between. Germline V gives CDR1 LGHNA, CDR2 YSLEER. CDR3 protein: CASSQGPRVEGYSYEQYF. The CDR3 DNA sequence: TGCGCCAGCAGCCAAGGCCCAAGGGTTGAGGGGTACTCCTACGAGCAGTACTTC.

The table lists this clonotype with many counts. Here the CDR3 reads CASSQDLQGAGYSYEQYF. The CDR3 coding sequence is TGCGCCAGCAGCCAAGATCTTCAAGGGGCGGGATACTCCTACGAGCAGTACTTC. V and J are TRBV4-3 and TRBJ2-7; possible D gene TRBD2, 6 bases. From germline, CDR1 is LGHNA and CDR2 YSLEER. This CDR3 spans 18 amino acids. Trimming took off 0 bases at V and 0 bases at J, with 18 bases between the two ends.

This clonotype was observed at least ten times. This sequence joins TRBV4-3 and TRBJ1-2; 9 bases match TRBD1. Germline trimming cut 4 bases from V and 8 bases from J; bases unmatched to any gene: 5. This CDR3 has 13 amino acids. Germline V gene lookup returns CDR1 LGHNA and CDR2 YSLEER. CDR3 region: CASSRGQGHGYTF. The DNA for the CDR3 is TGCGCCAGCAGCCGGGGACAGGGACACGGCTACACCTTC.

This clonotype was seen ten or more times. The CDR3 DNA reads TGCAGTGCCTTTGACGTGAACACTGAAGCTTTCTTT. Protein product: CSAFDVNTEAFF. The chain joins TRBV20-1 to TRBJ1-1; D is uncertain. V lost 6 bases to trimming and J lost 0 bases, with 8 bases between them. The CDR3 consists of 12 residues. Germline CDR1 reads DFQATT; CDR2 reads SNEGSKA (reference sequence).

V is TRBV2 and J is TRBJ2-2; tentatively, D is TRBD2 (6 bases). This CDR3 contains 15 residues. In germline, CDR1 is SNHLY, CDR2 FYNNEI. Trimming removed 5 bases at V and 6 bases at J, with 16 bases between. CDR3 coding DNA: TGTGCCAGCAGTCCCGGGACTCTAGGGTCCGGGGAGCTGTTTTTT. Amino acid sequence: CASSPGTLGSGELFF.

This clonotype occurred many times. The gene calls are TRBV5-1 and TRBJ2-3, with 10 bases matching TRBD2. Germline loops: CDR1 SGHRS, CDR2 YFSETQ. The CDR3 has 17 residues. J lost 5 bases, V lost 4 bases, and 13 bases had no gene match. The CDR3 sequence is CASSPKMIAGGRDTQYF. The CDR3 DNA reads TGCGCCAGCAGCCCAAAAATGATAGCGGGGGGAAGAGATACGCAGTATTTT.

This clonotype was seen many times. The chain joins TRBV7-9 to TRBJ2-5; perhaps TRBD1 as D (6 bases). V lost 4 bases and J 9 bases, leaving 21 bases between the germline ends. The CDR3 covers 15 residues. Germline CDR1 is SEHNR and CDR2 is FQNEAQ (reference sequence). The DNA of the CDR3 is TGTGCCAGCAGCTCCCAGGGGCGACACTTGGGTGCCCAGTACTTC. Translated: CASSSQGRHLGAQYF. Filled out from reference TRBV7-9 and TRBJ2-5, the complete variable domain reads DTGVSQNPRHKITKRGQNVTFRCDPISEHNRLYWYRQTLGQGPEFLTYFQNEAQLEKSRLLSDRFSAERPKGSFSTLEIQRTEQGDSAMYLCASSSQGRHLGAQYFGPGTRLLVL.

This clonotype showed up many times. This chain joins TRBV7-3 and TRBJ2-3, with TRBD2 matching 14 bases. CDR1 is SGHTA and CDR2 is FQGTGA in the germline V gene. The CDR3 has 18 amino acids. The junction had 4 bases not matched to a gene; V was cut back by 1 base and J by 1 base. The CDR3 DNA sequence: TGTGCCAGCAGCTTAAAGGGACTAGCGGGGGTCGGCACAGATACGCAGTATTTT. It yields the protein CASSLKGLAGVGTDTQYF.

This clonotype was detected ten times or more. J is TRBJ2-3 and V is TRBV27, with TRBD2 identical over 11 bases. V gave up 5 bases and J gave up 6 bases; unmatched junction bases: 10. Germline CDR1 is MNHEY and CDR2 is SMNVEV (reference sequence). This CDR3 contains 16 residues. The CDR3 loop is CASSPRTSGSTDTQYF. The CDR3 DNA reads TGTGCCAGCAGTCCCAGGACTAGCGGGTCGACGGATACGCAGTATTTT.

This clonotype was recorded many times. The chain has TRBV5-1 and TRBJ2-1; D is unresolved. The CDR3 contains 14 residues. Germline V CDR1 and CDR2: SGHRS, YFSETQ. Trimming left V 0 bases short and J 4 bases short, with 8 bases between. As DNA, the CDR3 is TGCGCCAGCAGCTTGGCCTACATGTACAATGAGCAGTTCTTC. Translated, it gives CASSLAYMYNEQFF.

The rearrangement links TRBV27 to TRBJ1-3, with D possibly TRBD1 on 5 matching bases. Germline CDR1 reads MNHEY; CDR2 reads SMNVEV (reference sequence). Trimming pared 1 base from V and 4 bases from J, leaving 5 bases between. CDR3 size: 13 residues. The CDR3 is CASSLWGGNTIYF. The CDR3 nucleotides read TGTGCCAGCAGTTTATGGGGCGGAAACACCATATATTTT.

The table lists this clonotype with many counts. The chain uses TRBV20-1 and TRBJ2-7; 7 nucleotides agree with TRBD2. The CDR3 is 14 residues long. CDR1 DFQATT and CDR2 SNEGSKA come from the germline V gene (reference sequence). V shed 2 bases, J shed 1 base, and the junction held 5 bases outside the gene matches. CDR3 bases: TGCAGTGCTAGATCCGGGGGGAAGTCCTACGAGCAGTACTTC. Translated: CSARSGGKSYEQYF.

At least ten counts were recorded for this clonotype. Because the CDR3's place on the DNA is in doubt, the DNA is left out and the CDR3 is given as listed by TCRdb. The rearrangement links TRBV28 to TRBJ2-2; no DNA check was done on the table's D call, TRBD2. A total of 16 residues make up the CDR3, ends included. Germline CDR1 and CDR2: MDHEN and SYDVKM. The CDR3 is CASSSSTSGKAGELFF.

The sample holds many counts of this clonotype. This chain connects TRBV29-1 to TRBJ2-7; 9 bases are a match to TRBD2. V trimming: 4 bases; J trimming: 2 bases; junction bases outside the gene matches: 6. Germline CDR1 SQVTM, CDR2 ANQGSEA. The CDR3 consists of 14 residues. The CDR3 spells CSVGSLAGAYEQYF. CDR3 in DNA: TGCAGCGTTGGCTCACTAGCGGGCGCCTACGAGCAGTACTTC.

At least ten counts were recorded for this clonotype. The chain is built from TRBV20-1 and TRBJ2-1, with 9 bases aligning to TRBD2. CDR3 size: 15 residues. The V gene's germline CDR1 is DFQATT and CDR2 SNEGSKA (reference sequence). V was clipped by 0 bases and J by 9 bases; unmatched bases: 9. The DNA of the CDR3 is TGCAGTGCTAGAGATGCGTCTAGCGGGAAGGGTGAGCAGTTCTTC. It translates to CSARDASSGKGEQFF.

This clonotype was observed many times. This chain uses TRBV5-1 with TRBJ2-2; D is ambiguous. Trimming left V 1 base short and J 3 bases short, with 4 bases between. CDR3 length equals 13 residues. Germline V lookup: CDR1 SGHRS, CDR2 YFSETQ. CDR3 nucleotides: TGCGCCAGCAGCTTGAGGTACACCGGGGAGCTGTTTTTT. It encodes CASSLRYTGELFF.

The chain couples TRBV12-3 or TRBV12-4 to TRBJ2-7, with 8 bases that match TRBD2. The CDR3 runs 14 residues. V shed 4 bases and J 3 bases; nucleotides not matched to a gene: 5. The CDR3 coding sequence is TGTGCCAGCAGTTCAGCGGGAGCCCGCTACGAGCAGTACTTC. This translates into CASSSAGARYEQYF.

V and J are TRBV7-9 and TRBJ2-1; 7 bases align to TRBD2. Germline V CDR1 and CDR2: SEHNR, FQNEAQ (reference sequence). This CDR3 has 12 amino acids. CDR3 loop: CAAGGGYNEQFF. The CDR3 nucleotides are TGTGCTGCGGGCGGGGGATACAATGAGCAGTTCTTC.

This clonotype has a handful of counts. This chain connects TRBV7-9 to TRBJ2-1, with 10 bases identical to TRBD2. This CDR3 has 15 residues. The ends lost 3 bases at V and 7 bases at J; junction bases unmatched: 6. Per germline, CDR1 SEHNR and CDR2 FQNEAQ (reference sequence). DNA for the CDR3: TGTGCCAGCAGCTTTCAAGCGGGAGGGAAAAATGAGCAGTTCTTC. Translating gives CASSFQAGGKNEQFF.

This clonotype was counted many times. The chain joins TRBV4-3 to TRBJ1-1; D ambiguous. V lost 2 bases and J 9 bases, leaving 19 bases between the germline ends. CDR1 and CDR2 (germline): LGHNA, YSLEER. The CDR3 has 15 amino acids. The CDR3 spells CASSQLGRVGVKAFF. CDR3 sequence (DNA): TGCGCCAGCAGCCAACTTGGGCGGGTAGGAGTTAAAGCTTTCTTT.

Ten or more counts support this clonotype. The J gene is TRBJ2-2, the V gene TRBV25-1, with 9 bases fitting TRBD2. CDR3 size: 14 residues. V was clipped by 4 bases and J by 3 bases; unmatched bases: 0. From germline, CDR1 is MGHDK and CDR2 SYGVNS. CDR3 sequence reads: CASSGTSDTGELFF. In DNA form, the CDR3 reads TGTGCCAGCAGTGGGACTAGCGACACCGGGGAGCTGTTTTTT.

This clonotype has a count of ten or more. This chain links TRBV5-1 with TRBJ1-4, with 8 bases that match TRBD1. Germline assignment: CDR1 SGHRS and CDR2 YFSETQ. The J segment lost 0 bases and the V segment lost 4 bases, leaving 11 bases of the junction unmatched. This CDR3 spans 18 amino acids. The CDR3 region has the DNA TGCGCCAGCAGCGGCGGGACAGGCGACAATCCAACTAATGAAAAACTGTTTTTT. Amino acid sequence: CASSGGTGDNPTNEKLFF.

This clonotype was seen many times. The genes are TRBV20-1 and TRBJ1-5; weak D call: TRBD1 (5 bases). CDR3 size: 12 residues. Trimming removed 6 bases from V and 5 bases from J, with 11 bases in between. Germline assignment: CDR1 DFQATT and CDR2 SNEGSKA (reference sequence). CDR3 region: CSALWGDQPQHF. In nucleotides, the CDR3 is TGCAGTGCCCTCTGGGGGGATCAGCCCCAGCATTTT.